Listed below are T cell receptor beta chains from one sample, sequenced in a study of tumour-infiltrating T cells in Burkitt lymphoma. TCRdb's copy holds only in-frame clones and misses some; the assay was immunoSEQ multiplex PCR. The profile shows some 13,000 clones, about 85% of them singletons. Sample: tumor tissue. These receptors originate from a human donor with diffuse large B-cell lymphoma. The CDR3 runs from the conserved cysteine through the conserved F or W. Each record gives: V gene, clone size, D gene, J gene, CDR3 protein, CDR3 DNA. A D gene is named only where the DNA matches it firmly. Expanded clones get a size class; other rows say once, few or many, or leave the size out.

v_gene: TRBV9; abundance: few; d_gene: .; j_gene: TRBJ2-5; CDR3aa: CASSVEGGGQETQYF; CDR3nt: TGTGCCAGCAGCGTAGAAGGGGGAGGGCAGGAGACCCAGTACTTC
v_gene: TRBV19; abundance: .; d_gene: .; j_gene: TRBJ2-7; CDR3aa: CASSSTYEQYF; CDR3nt: TGTGCCAGTAGTTCGACATACGAGCAGTACTTC
v_gene: TRBV5-6; abundance: .; d_gene: .; j_gene: TRBJ2-7; CDR3aa: CASSSTTWNPYEQYF; CDR3nt: TGTGCCAGCAGCTCTACTACTTGGAACCCCTACGAGCAGTACTTC
v_gene: TRBV19; abundance: once; d_gene: .; j_gene: TRBJ1-1; CDR3aa: CASSSTAEAFF; CDR3nt: TGTGCCAGTAGTTCGACAGCTGAAGCTTTCTTT
v_gene: TRBV9; abundance: few; d_gene: .; j_gene: TRBJ2-2; CDR3aa: CASTNPRSGELFF; CDR3nt: TGTGCCAGCACCAATCCAAGGTCCGGGGAGCTGTTTTTT
v_gene: TRBV5-4; abundance: .; d_gene: .; j_gene: TRBJ1-2; CDR3aa: CASSWREGGYTF; CDR3nt: TGTGCCAGCAGCTGGAGAGAGGGGGGCTACACCTTC
v_gene: TRBV19; abundance: .; d_gene: .; j_gene: TRBJ2-4; CDR3aa: CASSPLGGLQYF; CDR3nt: TGTGCCAGTAGTCCCCTCGGGGGGCTACAGTACTTC
v_gene: TRBV5-1; abundance: .; d_gene: .; j_gene: TRBJ2-3; CDR3aa: CASSKGLVPPPMTDTQYF; CDR3nt: TGCGCCAGCAGTAAGGGCCTAGTCCCTCCACCCATGACAGATACGCAGTATTTT
v_gene: TRBV11-1; abundance: .; d_gene: .; j_gene: TRBJ2-1; CDR3aa: CASSWGRGQLYNEQFF; CDR3nt: TGTGCCAGCAGTTGGGGGCGGGGCCAACTCTACAATGAGCAGTTCTTC
v_gene: TRBV5-6; abundance: .; d_gene: .; j_gene: TRBJ2-6; CDR3aa: CASSLSGANVLTF; CDR3nt: TGTGCCAGCAGCCTCTCTGGGGCCAACGTCCTGACTTTC
v_gene: TRBV27; abundance: .; d_gene: .; j_gene: TRBJ2-2; CDR3aa: CASRSGAVGNTGELFF; CDR3nt: TGTGCCAGCAGGTCGGGGGCGGTTGGTAACACCGGGGAGCTGTTTTTT
v_gene: TRBV7-9; abundance: .; d_gene: .; j_gene: TRBJ1-1; CDR3aa: CASGSVVTEAFF; CDR3nt: TGTGCCAGCGGTTCTGTGGTAACTGAAGCTTTCTTT
v_gene: TRBV7-9; abundance: .; d_gene: TRBD2; j_gene: TRBJ2-7; CDR3aa: CASSPPAGGEQYF; CDR3nt: TGTGCCAGCAGCCCGCCAGCGGGAGGTGAGCAGTACTTC
v_gene: TRBV11-2; abundance: .; d_gene: .; j_gene: TRBJ1-4; CDR3aa: CASSPGATNEKLFF; CDR3nt: TGTGCCAGCAGCCCAGGGGCAACTAATGAAAAACTGTTTTTT
v_gene: TRBV7-8; abundance: .; d_gene: TRBD1; j_gene: TRBJ2-7; CDR3aa: CASSGPGQGHEQYF; CDR3nt: TGTGCCAGCAGCGGCCCGGGACAGGGCCACGAGCAGTACTTC
v_gene: TRBV11-2; abundance: .; d_gene: TRBD1; j_gene: TRBJ2-5; CDR3aa: CASSLGTGIETQYF; CDR3nt: TGTGCCAGCAGCTTAGGGACAGGGATAGAGACCCAGTACTTC
v_gene: TRBV6-5; abundance: once; d_gene: .; j_gene: TRBJ2-1; CDR3aa: CASSSGTSSYNEQFF; CDR3nt: TGTGCCAGCAGCTCCGGGACGAGCTCCTACAATGAGCAGTTCTTC
v_gene: TRBV6-5; abundance: .; d_gene: .; j_gene: TRBJ1-1; CDR3aa: CASSYYPGGSTEAFF; CDR3nt: TGTGCCAGCAGTTACTATCCCGGAGGGAGCACTGAAGCTTTCTTT
v_gene: TRBV29-1; abundance: .; d_gene: .; j_gene: TRBJ1-1; CDR3aa: CSVDRLNTEAFF; CDR3nt: TGCAGCGTTGACCGGCTGAACACTGAAGCTTTCTTT
v_gene: TRBV4-3; abundance: .; d_gene: TRBD1; j_gene: TRBJ2-7; CDR3aa: CASSQDRRTGEWGTYYEQYF; CDR3nt: TGCGCCAGCAGCCAAGATAGAAGGACAGGGGAGTGGGGAACATACTACGAGCAGTACTTC